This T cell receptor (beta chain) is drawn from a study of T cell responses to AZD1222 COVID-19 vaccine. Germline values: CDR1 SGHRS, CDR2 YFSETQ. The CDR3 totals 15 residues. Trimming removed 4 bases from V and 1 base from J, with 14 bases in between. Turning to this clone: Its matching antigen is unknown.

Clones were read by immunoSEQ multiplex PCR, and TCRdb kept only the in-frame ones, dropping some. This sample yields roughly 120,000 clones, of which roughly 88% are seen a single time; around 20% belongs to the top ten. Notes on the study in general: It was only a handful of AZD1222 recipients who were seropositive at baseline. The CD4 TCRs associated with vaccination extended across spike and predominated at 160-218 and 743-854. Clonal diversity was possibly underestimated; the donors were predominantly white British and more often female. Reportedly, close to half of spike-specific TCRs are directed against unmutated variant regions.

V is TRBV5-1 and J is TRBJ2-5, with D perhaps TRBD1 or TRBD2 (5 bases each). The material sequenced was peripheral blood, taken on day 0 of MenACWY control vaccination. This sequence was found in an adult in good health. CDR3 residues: CASSVLGTVQETQYF. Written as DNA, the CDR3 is TGCGCCAGCAGCGTACTTGGGACGGTCCAAGAGACCCAGTACTTC.